This T cell receptor beta chain was recorded in a study of T cell repertoires in cytomegalovirus infection. The overall study: Recently described HLA-C-restricted plus well-studied HLA-B-restricted CMV epitopes were used.

CDR3 size: 14 residues. The V end was cut by 8 bases, the J end by 2 bases, with 13 bases between. Germline V gene lookup returns CDR1 MNHNY and CDR2 SVGAGI (reference sequence). This clonotype is a singleton in its sample. Antigen unknown. From the reads, TCRdb called clonotypes with MiXCR, one entry per CDR3 protein. The sample yields approximately 110,000 distinct CDR3 sequences, about 40% seen once. This chain joins TRBV6-6 and TRBJ1-5, with D perhaps matching TRBD1 (5 bases). This specimen was CD8+ T cells from cultured PBMCs, taken from culture after CMV antigen stimulation. The sequence was obtained from a human donor in good health (CMV status not recorded). Some clones in this sample may be carry-over from other donors' samples. CDR3 loop: CASLNRGGNQPQHF. CDR3 nucleotide sequence: TGTGCCAGCTTAAACCGGGGCGGCAATCAGCCCCAGCATTTT.